This T cell receptor beta chain emerged from a study of blood T cell repertoires in COVID-19. The CDR3 covers 14 residues. The germline V gene has CDR1 LNHDA and CDR2 SQIVND (reference sequence). V trimming: 6 bases; J trimming: 5 bases; junction bases outside the gene matches: 4. Authors' processing steps: Reference gene primer amplification gave estimated nucleated cell counts. Produced via immunoSEQ multiplex PCR; TCRdb's table is partial and in-frame only. Clone size and V and J calls were adopted from that table, with D and trimming inferred from the DNA. The sample holds 55,000 to 95,000 clones, roughly 80% seen once.

The sample comprised peripheral blood. The clonotype comes from a woman in her 70s with acute or convalescent COVID-19. V and J are TRBV19 and TRBJ2-1; 10 bases are shared with TRBD2. The CDR3 DNA reads TGTGCCAGTAGCCTAGCGGGAGCCCACAATGAGCAGTTCTTC. It is translated as CASSLAGAHNEQFF.